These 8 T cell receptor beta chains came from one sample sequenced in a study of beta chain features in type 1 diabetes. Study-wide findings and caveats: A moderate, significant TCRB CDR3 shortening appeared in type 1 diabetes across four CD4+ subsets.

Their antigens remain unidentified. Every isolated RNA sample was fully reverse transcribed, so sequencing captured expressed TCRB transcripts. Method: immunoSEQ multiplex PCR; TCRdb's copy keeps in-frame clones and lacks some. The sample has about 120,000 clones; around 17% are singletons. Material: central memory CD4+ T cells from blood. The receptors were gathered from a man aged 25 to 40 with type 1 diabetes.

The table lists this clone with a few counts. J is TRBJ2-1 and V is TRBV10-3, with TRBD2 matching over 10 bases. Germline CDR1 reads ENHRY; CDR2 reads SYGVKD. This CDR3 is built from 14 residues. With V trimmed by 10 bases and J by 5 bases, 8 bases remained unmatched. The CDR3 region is CATVGLADNNEQFF. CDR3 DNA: TGTGCCACCGTTGGACTAGCGGATAACAATGAGCAGTTCTTC.

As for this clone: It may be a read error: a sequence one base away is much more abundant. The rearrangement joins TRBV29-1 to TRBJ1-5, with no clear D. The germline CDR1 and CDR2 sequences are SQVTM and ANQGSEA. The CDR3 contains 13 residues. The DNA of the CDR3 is TGCTGCGTGGGAAAAGGCCAAGGACAGCCCCAGCATTTT. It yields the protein CCVGKGQGQPQHF.

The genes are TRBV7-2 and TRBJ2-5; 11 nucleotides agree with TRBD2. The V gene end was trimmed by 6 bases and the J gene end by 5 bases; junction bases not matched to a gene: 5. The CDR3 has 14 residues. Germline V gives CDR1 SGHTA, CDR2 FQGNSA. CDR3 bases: TGTGCCAGCAGTGAGGGACTAGCGGCGGAGACCCAGTACTTC. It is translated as CASSEGLAAETQYF.

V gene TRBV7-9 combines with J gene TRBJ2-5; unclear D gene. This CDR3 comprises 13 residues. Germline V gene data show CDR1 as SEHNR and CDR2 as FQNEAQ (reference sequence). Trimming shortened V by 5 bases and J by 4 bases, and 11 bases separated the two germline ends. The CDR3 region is CASSRSLGETQYF. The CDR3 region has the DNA TGTGCCAGCAGCCGGTCCTTGGGAGAGACCCAGTACTTC.

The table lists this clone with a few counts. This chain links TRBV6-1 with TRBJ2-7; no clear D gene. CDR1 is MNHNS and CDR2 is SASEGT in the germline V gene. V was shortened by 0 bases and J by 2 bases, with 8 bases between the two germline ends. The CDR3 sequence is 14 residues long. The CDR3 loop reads CASSEASLTYEQYF. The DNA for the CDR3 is TGTGCCAGCAGTGAAGCATCCCTGACCTACGAGCAGTACTTC.

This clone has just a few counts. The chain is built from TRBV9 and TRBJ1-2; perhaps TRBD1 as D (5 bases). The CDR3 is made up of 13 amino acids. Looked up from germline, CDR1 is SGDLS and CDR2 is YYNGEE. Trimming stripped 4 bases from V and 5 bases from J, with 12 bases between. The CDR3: CASSNPGGYGYTF. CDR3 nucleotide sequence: TGTGCCAGCAGCAATCCCGGGGGGTATGGCTACACCTTC.

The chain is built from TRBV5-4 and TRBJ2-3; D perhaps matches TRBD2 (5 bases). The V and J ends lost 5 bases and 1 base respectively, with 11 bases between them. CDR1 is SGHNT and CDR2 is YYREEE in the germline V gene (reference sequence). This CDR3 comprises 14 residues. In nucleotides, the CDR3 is TGTGCCAGCAGGACGGGGATAGGCACAGATACGCAGTATTTT. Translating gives CASRTGIGTDTQYF.

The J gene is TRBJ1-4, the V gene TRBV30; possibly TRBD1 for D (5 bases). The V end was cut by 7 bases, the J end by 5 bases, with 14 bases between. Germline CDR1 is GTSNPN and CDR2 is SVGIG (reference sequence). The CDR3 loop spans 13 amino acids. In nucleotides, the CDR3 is TGTGCCTCGGGGGGGAGATTCAATGAAAAACTGTTTTTT. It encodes CASGGRFNEKLFF.